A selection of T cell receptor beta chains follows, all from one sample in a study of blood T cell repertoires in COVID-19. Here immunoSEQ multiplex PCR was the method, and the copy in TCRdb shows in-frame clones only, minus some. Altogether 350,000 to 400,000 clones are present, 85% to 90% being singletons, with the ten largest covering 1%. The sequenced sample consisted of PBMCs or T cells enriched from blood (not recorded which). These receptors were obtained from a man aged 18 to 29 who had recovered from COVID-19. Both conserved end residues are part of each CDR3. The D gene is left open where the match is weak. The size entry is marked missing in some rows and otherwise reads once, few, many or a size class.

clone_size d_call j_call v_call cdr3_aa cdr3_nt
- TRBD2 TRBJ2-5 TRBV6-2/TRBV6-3 CASSLGLAQIEETQYF TGTGCCAGCAGCCTAGGACTAGCGCAAATCGAAGAGACCCAGTACTTC
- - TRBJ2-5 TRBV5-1 CASSWTADQETQYF TGCGCCAGCAGCTGGACAGCCGATCAAGAGACCCAGTACTTC
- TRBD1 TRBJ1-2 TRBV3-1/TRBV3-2 CASSQDSGGYYGYTF TGTGCCAGCAGCCAAGACTCAGGGGGATACTATGGCTACACCTTC
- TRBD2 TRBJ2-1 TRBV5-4 CASSLGGAAAGGLRNEQFF TGTGCCAGCAGCTTGGGGGGGGCTGCAGCGGGAGGTCTGCGTAATGAGCAGTTCTTC
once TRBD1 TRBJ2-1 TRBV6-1 CASSDLGGLPSDNEQFF TGTGCCAGCAGTGATTTAGGGGGCCTACCCTCTGACAATGAGCAGTTCTTC
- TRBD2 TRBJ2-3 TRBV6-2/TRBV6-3 CASSYRLSGRSNTQYF TGTGCCAGCAGTTATCGGCTTAGCGGGAGGAGTAATACGCAGTATTTT
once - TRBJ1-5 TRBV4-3 CASSQDSTPDQPQHF TGCGCCAGCAGCCAAGATTCGACTCCCGATCAGCCCCAGCATTTT
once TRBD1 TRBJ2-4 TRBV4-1 CASSQGFDRGAKNIQYF TGCGCCAGCAGCCAAGGCTTCGACAGGGGTGCCAAAAACATTCAGTACTTC
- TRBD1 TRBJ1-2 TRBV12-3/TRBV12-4 CASSFGQDGYTF TGTGCCAGCAGTTTCGGACAGGATGGCTACACCTTC
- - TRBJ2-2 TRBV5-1 CASSLTGDNTGELFF TGCGCCAGCAGCTTGACAGGAGACAACACCGGGGAGCTGTTTTTT
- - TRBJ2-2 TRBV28 CASSFRAVGGELFF TGTGCCAGCAGTTTCAGGGCAGTAGGCGGGGAGCTGTTTTTT
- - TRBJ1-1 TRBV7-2 CASSLKRGAEAFF TGTGCCAGCAGCTTAAAGAGAGGTGCTGAAGCTTTCTTT
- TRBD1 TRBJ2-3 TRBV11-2 CASSFRDSRTDTQYF TGTGCCAGCAGCTTCCGGGACAGCCGCACAGATACGCAGTATTTT
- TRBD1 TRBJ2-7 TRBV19 CASSKARGYEQYF TGTGCCAGTAGTAAGGCCAGGGGGTACGAGCAGTACTTC
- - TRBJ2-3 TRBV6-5 CASSYFGTGTQYF TGTGCCAGCAGTTACTTCGGTACAGGAACGCAGTATTTT
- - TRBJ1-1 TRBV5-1 CASSLKGDTEAFF TGCGCCAGCAGCTTGAAAGGGGATACTGAAGCTTTCTTT
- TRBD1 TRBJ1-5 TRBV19 CASKSGGAGQPQHF TGTGCCAGTAAATCAGGGGGCGCCGGTCAGCCCCAGCATTTT
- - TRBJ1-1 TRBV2 CASSEALAVTEAFF TGTGCCAGCAGTGAAGCGCTCGCAGTCACTGAAGCTTTCTTT
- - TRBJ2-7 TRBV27 CASSSTYEQYF TGTGCCAGCAGTTCTACTTACGAGCAGTACTTC
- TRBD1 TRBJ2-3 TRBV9 CASSVGGTGGWTDTQYF TGTGCCAGCAGCGTAGGAGGGACAGGGGGCTGGACAGATACGCAGTATTTT
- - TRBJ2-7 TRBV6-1 CASSEGSGLTYEQYF TGTGCCAGCAGTGAAGGTTCAGGGCTAACCTACGAGCAGTACTTC
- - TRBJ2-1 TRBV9 CASSVVGASYNEQFF TGTGCCAGCAGCGTAGTTGGGGCCTCCTACAATGAGCAGTTCTTC
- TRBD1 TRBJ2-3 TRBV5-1 CASRSDRGTDTQYF TGCGCCAGCAGGTCCGACAGGGGGACAGATACGCAGTATTTT
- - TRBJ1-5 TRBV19 CASSTDSSSNQPQHF TGTGCCAGTAGTACTGACAGTAGTAGCAATCAGCCCCAGCATTTT
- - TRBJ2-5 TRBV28 CATLRGPGETQYF TGTGCCACTCTTAGAGGGCCGGGAGAGACCCAGTACTTC
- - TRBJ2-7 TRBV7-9 CASSPRTAYYEQYF TGTGCCAGCAGCCCCCGGACAGCCTACTACGAGCAGTACTTC
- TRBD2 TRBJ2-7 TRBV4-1 CASSQDPSGRAYEQYF TGCGCCAGCAGCCAAGATCCCAGCGGGAGGGCCTACGAGCAGTACTTC
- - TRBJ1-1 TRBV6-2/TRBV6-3 CASSYGGRTNTEAFF TGTGCCAGCAGTTATGGGGGCAGAACAAACACTGAAGCTTTCTTT
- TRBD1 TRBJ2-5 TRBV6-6 CASSPRPDRRTRETQYF TGTGCCAGCAGTCCTCGCCCGGACAGGAGGACGCGGGAGACCCAGTACTTC
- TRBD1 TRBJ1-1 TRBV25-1 CASSATQGTEAFF TGTGCCAGCAGTGCCACACAGGGGACTGAAGCTTTCTTT
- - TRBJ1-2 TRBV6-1 CASSERGQVYGYTF TGTGCCAGCAGTGAACGGGGACAAGTCTATGGCTACACCTTC
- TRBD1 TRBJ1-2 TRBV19 CASTRQGTYGYTF TGTGCCAGTACCCGACAGGGGACCTATGGCTACACCTTC
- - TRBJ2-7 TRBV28 CASLGIGDTRYEQYF TGTGCCAGCCTCGGGATCGGAGACACGCGCTACGAGCAGTACTTC
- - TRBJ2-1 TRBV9 CASSVADSLSNEQFF TGTGCCAGCAGCGTGGCGGACAGCCTAAGCAATGAGCAGTTCTTC
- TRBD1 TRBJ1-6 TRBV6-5 CASNMDRVNSPLHF TGTGCCAGCAATATGGACAGGGTAAATTCACCCCTCCACTTT
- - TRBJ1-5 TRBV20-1 CSASAGSNQPQHF TGCAGTGCTAGTGCGGGTAGCAATCAGCCCCAGCATTTT
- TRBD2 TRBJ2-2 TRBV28 CASSRGLAGGGTGELFF TGTGCCAGCAGTCGGGGACTAGCGGGAGGTGGCACCGGGGAGCTGTTTTTT
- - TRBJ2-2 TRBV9 CASSPRRGGDTGELFF TGTGCCAGCAGCCCCCGTAGGGGGGGGGATACCGGGGAGCTGTTTTTT
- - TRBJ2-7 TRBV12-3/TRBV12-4 CASSSAYEQYF TGTGCCAGCAGTTCCGCGTACGAGCAGTACTTC
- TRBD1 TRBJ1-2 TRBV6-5 CASRQGAGGYTF TGTGCCAGCAGACAGGGGGCTGGTGGCTACACCTTC
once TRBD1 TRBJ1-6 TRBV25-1 CASSVGQGASPLHF TGTGCCAGCAGTGTAGGACAGGGGGCTTCACCCCTCCACTTT
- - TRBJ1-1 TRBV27 CASSPGTLNTEAFF TGTGCCAGCAGTCCCGGGACACTTAACACTGAAGCTTTCTTT
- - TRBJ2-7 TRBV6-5 CASSYSSYAGSYEQYF TGTGCCAGCAGTTACTCGTCATATGCGGGCTCCTACGAGCAGTACTTC
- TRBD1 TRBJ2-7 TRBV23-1 CASSHTPRTGPAYEQYF TGCGCCAGCAGTCATACCCCGAGGACAGGTCCCGCCTACGAGCAGTACTTC
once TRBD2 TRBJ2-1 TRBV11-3 CASSSSQTSRYNEQFF TGTGCCAGCAGCTCGTCCCAGACTAGCAGATACAATGAGCAGTTCTTC
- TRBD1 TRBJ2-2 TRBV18 CASSLQGVQDGELFF TGTGCCAGCTCATTACAGGGGGTGCAAGACGGGGAGCTGTTTTTT
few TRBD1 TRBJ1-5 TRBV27 CASSSQGQGVYQPQHF TGTGCCAGCAGTTCCCAGGGACAGGGGGTATATCAGCCCCAGCATTTT
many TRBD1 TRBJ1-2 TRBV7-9 CASSLGQGGFGYTF TGTGCCAGCAGCTTGGGACAGGGAGGGTTTGGCTACACCTTC
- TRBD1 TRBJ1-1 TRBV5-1 CASSPGQGRTEAFF TGCGCCAGCAGCCCAGGACAGGGTAGGACTGAAGCTTTCTTT
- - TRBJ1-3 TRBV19 CASSAQTGNTIYF TGTGCCAGTAGTGCACAAACTGGAAACACCATATATTTT
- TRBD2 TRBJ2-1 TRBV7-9 CASSLGSGGINEQFF TGTGCCAGCAGCTTAGGGAGCGGGGGGATCAATGAGCAGTTCTTC